These T cell receptor beta chains were read from a single sample in a study of control samples from healthy donors and cancer patients. Method: immunoSEQ multiplex PCR; TCRdb's copy keeps in-frame clones and lacks some. The sample gives tens of thousands of clones, roughly 89% of which show up once; approximately 7.6% is in the top ten. The source material was blood. The receptors stem from an older woman in good health. CDR3s include the opening cysteine and the closing phenylalanine or tryptophan. Each record gives: clone size, V gene, D gene, J gene, CDR3 DNA, CDR3 protein. D genes are given only for firm matches. Expanded clones get a size class; other rows say once, few or many, or leave the size out.

clone size: .; V gene: TRBV2; D gene: .; J gene: TRBJ2-3; CDR3 DNA: TGTGCCAGCAGGGAGCATAGGAGCACAGATACGCAGTATTTT; CDR3 protein: CASREHRSTDTQYF
clone size: .; V gene: TRBV2; D gene: TRBD2; J gene: TRBJ2-2; CDR3 DNA: TGTGCCAGCAGTTTGCTAGCGGGGAATACCGGGGAGCTGTTTTTT; CDR3 protein: CASSLLAGNTGELFF
clone size: .; V gene: TRBV5-4; D gene: TRBD2; J gene: TRBJ2-5; CDR3 DNA: TGTGCCAGCAGCCCGGGGGGTCAGAAAGAGACCCAGTACTTC; CDR3 protein: CASSPGGQKETQYF
clone size: .; V gene: TRBV5-1; D gene: .; J gene: TRBJ2-7; CDR3 DNA: TGCGCCAGCAGTAGGGACGCCGCCTACGAGCAGTACTTC; CDR3 protein: CASSRDAAYEQYF
clone size: .; V gene: TRBV2; D gene: TRBD2; J gene: TRBJ2-3; CDR3 DNA: TGTGCCAGCAGTGAACTAGCGGGGGCGAGGGATACGCAGTATTTT; CDR3 protein: CASSELAGARDTQYF
clone size: .; V gene: TRBV3-1/TRBV3-2; D gene: .; J gene: TRBJ2-7; CDR3 DNA: TGTGCCAGCAGCCAAAGGGTGTTGAGCGAGCAGTACTTC; CDR3 protein: CASSQRVLSEQYF
clone size: .; V gene: TRBV6-2/TRBV6-3; D gene: .; J gene: TRBJ2-1; CDR3 DNA: TGTGCCAGCAGTTACTGGGCCTACAATGAGCAGTTCTTC; CDR3 protein: CASSYWAYNEQFF
clone size: once; V gene: TRBV27; D gene: TRBD1; J gene: TRBJ1-6; CDR3 DNA: TGTGCCAGCAGTCCCCTTACAGGGGCTGAGCCAAGGGGACCCCTCCACTTT; CDR3 protein: CASSPLTGAEPRGPLHF
clone size: once; V gene: TRBV30; D gene: TRBD2; J gene: TRBJ2-7; CDR3 DNA: TGTGCCTGGAGTATCGGGACTATCGTCACCTACGAGCAGTACTTC; CDR3 protein: CAWSIGTIVTYEQYF
clone size: .; V gene: TRBV10-3; D gene: .; J gene: TRBJ1-1; CDR3 DNA: TGTGCCATCAGTGAGAGGGGGACTATGAACACTGAAGCTTTCTTT; CDR3 protein: CAISERGTMNTEAFF
clone size: .; V gene: TRBV25-1; D gene: .; J gene: TRBJ2-7; CDR3 DNA: TGTGCCAGCAGTGAACCCGGGACCAAGGCCTACGAGCAGTACTTC; CDR3 protein: CASSEPGTKAYEQYF
clone size: once; V gene: TRBV15; D gene: TRBD1; J gene: TRBJ2-7; CDR3 DNA: TGTGCCACCAGCAGAGGGGACAGGGGAAACGAGCAGTACTTC; CDR3 protein: CATSRGDRGNEQYF
clone size: .; V gene: TRBV24-1; D gene: .; J gene: TRBJ2-1; CDR3 DNA: TGTGCCACCAGTGATTTAGGAGGGTGGGATGAGGGGCAGTTCTTC; CDR3 protein: CATSDLGGWDEGQFF
clone size: .; V gene: TRBV3-1/TRBV3-2; D gene: .; J gene: TRBJ1-6; CDR3 DNA: TGTGCCAGCAGCACGACAGGTAATTCACCCCTCCACTTT; CDR3 protein: CASSTTGNSPLHF
clone size: .; V gene: TRBV11-3; D gene: .; J gene: TRBJ2-2; CDR3 DNA: TGTGCCAGCAGCTTAGACGGGACTCCGAACACCGGGGAGCTGTTTTTT; CDR3 protein: CASSLDGTPNTGELFF
clone size: .; V gene: TRBV7-9; D gene: .; J gene: TRBJ2-2; CDR3 DNA: TGTGCCAGCAGCTTAGGGGGGATCGAGGCCGGGGAGCTGTTTTTT; CDR3 protein: CASSLGGIEAGELFF
clone size: once; V gene: TRBV5-1; D gene: .; J gene: TRBJ1-1; CDR3 DNA: TGCGCCAGCAGCCCCTTAGGGGGTGAGGACACTGAAGCTTTCTTT; CDR3 protein: CASSPLGGEDTEAFF
clone size: .; V gene: TRBV5-8; D gene: .; J gene: TRBJ1-4; CDR3 DNA: TGTGCCAGCAGTAGGGCGTATCTCCCAACTAATGAAAAACTGTTTTTT; CDR3 protein: CASSRAYLPTNEKLFF
clone size: .; V gene: TRBV5-1; D gene: TRBD1; J gene: TRBJ1-1; CDR3 DNA: TGCGCCAGCAGCCTCGACGGGACAGGGTCGAACACTGAAGCTTTCTTT; CDR3 protein: CASSLDGTGSNTEAFF
clone size: .; V gene: TRBV18; D gene: .; J gene: TRBJ1-2; CDR3 DNA: TGTGCCAGCTCGCCGGCCAGTAACTATGGCTACACCTTC; CDR3 protein: CASSPASNYGYTF
clone size: .; V gene: TRBV6-2/TRBV6-3; D gene: .; J gene: TRBJ1-5; CDR3 DNA: TGTGCCAGCAGTTACATCTTTCCGGCCCAGGCACATTTT; CDR3 protein: CASSYIFPAQAHF
clone size: .; V gene: TRBV10-3; D gene: .; J gene: TRBJ2-7; CDR3 DNA: TGTGCCAACCCTCGACTCCTCGAGCAGTACTTC; CDR3 protein: CANPRLLEQYF
clone size: .; V gene: TRBV5-6; D gene: .; J gene: TRBJ2-1; CDR3 DNA: TGTGCCAGCAGCTCACCTCGGGAGACGAGGAACAATGAGCAGTTCTTC; CDR3 protein: CASSSPRETRNNEQFF
clone size: .; V gene: TRBV30; D gene: .; J gene: TRBJ1-5; CDR3 DNA: TGTGCCTGGAGTGGGGGCAGGGCGAGCAATCAGCCCCAGCATTTT; CDR3 protein: CAWSGGRASNQPQHF
clone size: .; V gene: TRBV5-6; D gene: .; J gene: TRBJ2-7; CDR3 DNA: TGTGCCAGCACCCGCTTCGGGTCCTACGAGCAGTACTTC; CDR3 protein: CASTRFGSYEQYF
clone size: .; V gene: TRBV15; D gene: .; J gene: TRBJ1-4; CDR3 DNA: TGTGCCACCAGCAGAGATTACGCAGGGCCGGGTGAAAAACTGTTTTTT; CDR3 protein: CATSRDYAGPGEKLFF
clone size: .; V gene: TRBV18; D gene: .; J gene: TRBJ2-6; CDR3 DNA: TGTGCCAGCTCACCCGTCTCTGGGGCCAACGTCCTGACTTTC; CDR3 protein: CASSPVSGANVLTF
clone size: medium-sized; V gene: TRBV5-4; D gene: TRBD2; J gene: TRBJ2-7; CDR3 DNA: TGTGCCAGCAGCTTGAAAACTAGCGGGAGCCACGAGCAGTACTTC; CDR3 protein: CASSLKTSGSHEQYF
clone size: .; V gene: TRBV5-1; D gene: .; J gene: TRBJ1-6; CDR3 DNA: TGCGCCAGCAGCTTCACCTCTGCCCCTAATTCACCCCTCCACTTT; CDR3 protein: CASSFTSAPNSPLHF
clone size: .; V gene: TRBV6-2/TRBV6-3; D gene: TRBD2; J gene: TRBJ2-2; CDR3 DNA: TGTGCCAGCAGTCCAGCGGGGGTGGTCGTGATCGGGGAGCTGTTTTTT; CDR3 protein: CASSPAGVVVIGELFF
clone size: .; V gene: TRBV10-3; D gene: .; J gene: TRBJ2-3; CDR3 DNA: TGTGCCATCGGGGCAGGGTTGGAGGATACGCAGTATTTT; CDR3 protein: CAIGAGLEDTQYF
clone size: once; V gene: TRBV7-8; D gene: .; J gene: TRBJ2-3; CDR3 DNA: TGTGCCAGCAGCCGGGACAGCACAGATACGCAGTATTTT; CDR3 protein: CASSRDSTDTQYF
clone size: .; V gene: TRBV5-6; D gene: .; J gene: TRBJ2-5; CDR3 DNA: TGTGCCAGCAGCTTAGGGCCAGGGGGGCAAGAGACCCAGTACTTC; CDR3 protein: CASSLGPGGQETQYF
clone size: .; V gene: TRBV18; D gene: .; J gene: TRBJ2-7; CDR3 DNA: TGTGCCAGCACCCGGGACATTACCTACGAGCAGTACTTC; CDR3 protein: CASTRDITYEQYF
clone size: .; V gene: TRBV19; D gene: TRBD1; J gene: TRBJ2-7; CDR3 DNA: TGTGCCAGTAGTGCAGGGACAGCCCCTCCGGCCCGCCAGTACTTC; CDR3 protein: CASSAGTAPPARQYF
clone size: .; V gene: TRBV2; D gene: .; J gene: TRBJ1-1; CDR3 DNA: TGTGCCAGCAGTGAGTACAGACTTACTGAAGCTTTCTTT; CDR3 protein: CASSEYRLTEAFF
clone size: .; V gene: TRBV9; D gene: TRBD1; J gene: TRBJ1-3; CDR3 DNA: TGTGCCAGCAGCGTTGCTTCGGGACAGGGGGCTTCTGGAAACACCATATATTTT; CDR3 protein: CASSVASGQGASGNTIYF
clone size: .; V gene: TRBV2; D gene: TRBD2; J gene: TRBJ2-2; CDR3 DNA: TGTGCCAGCACCCAGCGGGGGGGTCTCGGGGAGCTGTTTTTT; CDR3 protein: CASTQRGGLGELFF
clone size: once; V gene: TRBV19; D gene: .; J gene: TRBJ1-5; CDR3 DNA: TGTGCCACCGCAGGGGTAGACCAGCCCCAGCATTTT; CDR3 protein: CATAGVDQPQHF
clone size: .; V gene: TRBV18; D gene: .; J gene: TRBJ1-6; CDR3 DNA: TGTGCCAGCTCAGGAAATAATTCACCCCTCCACTTT; CDR3 protein: CASSGNNSPLHF
clone size: .; V gene: TRBV2; D gene: .; J gene: TRBJ1-1; CDR3 DNA: TGTGCCAGCAGTAGGACAGTCAACACTGAAGCTTTCTTT; CDR3 protein: CASSRTVNTEAFF
clone size: .; V gene: TRBV13; D gene: TRBD2; J gene: TRBJ2-7; CDR3 DNA: TGTGCCAGCAGCATGGGACTAGCGGGAACCTACGAGCAGTACTTC; CDR3 protein: CASSMGLAGTYEQYF
clone size: .; V gene: TRBV4-1; D gene: .; J gene: TRBJ2-1; CDR3 DNA: TGCGCCAGCAGCCAGAGCCGCGGACAGCGCTCCTACAATGAGCAGTTCTTC; CDR3 protein: CASSQSRGQRSYNEQFF